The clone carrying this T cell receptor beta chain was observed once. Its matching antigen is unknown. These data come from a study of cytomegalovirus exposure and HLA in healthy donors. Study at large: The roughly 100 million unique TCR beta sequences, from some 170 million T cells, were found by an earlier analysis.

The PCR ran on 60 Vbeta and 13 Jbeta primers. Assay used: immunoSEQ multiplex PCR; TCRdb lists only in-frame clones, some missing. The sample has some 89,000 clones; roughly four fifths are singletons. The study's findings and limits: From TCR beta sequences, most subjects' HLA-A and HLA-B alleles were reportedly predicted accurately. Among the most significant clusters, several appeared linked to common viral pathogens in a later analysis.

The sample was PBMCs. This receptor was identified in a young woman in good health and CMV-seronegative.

CDR3 coding DNA: TGCGCCAGCGCCTCCACCGGGACATACTCCTACGAGCAGTACTTC. It is translated as CASASTGTYSYEQYF. The chain carries TRBV5-1 and TRBJ2-5; TRBD1 is a possible D gene (6 bases). The J call is in doubt because the DNA end fits TRBJ2-7 better. The CDR3 loop spans 15 amino acids. The V gene's germline CDR1 is SGHRS and CDR2 YFSETQ.